The 21 T cell receptor beta chains reported below all come from one sample, sequenced in a study of shared clonotypes between healthy human individuals (dated by TCRdb to 2019 to 2021). The library came from the immunoSEQ multiplex PCR assay. The immuneACCESS repertoire file appears here via TCRdb, limited to in-frame rearrangements. These files lack a portion of the clones; in checked studies, under half of the deficit traces to unresolved V genes, and the cause of the others is not known. In all, the sample holds millions of clones, and approximately 93% of those were seen once. 0.39% of the sample is taken by the ten largest. The sample consisted of naive CD4+ T cells from PBMCs. The sample's cell subset or site label is to be understood as: CD45RA+ positively selected. The receptor set was obtained from a man between 18 and 29 years old in good health. Some clones in this sample may be carry-over from other donors' samples.

The chain carries TRBV7-9 and TRBJ2-4, with D perhaps assigned TRBD1 or TRBD2 (6 bases each). Germline CDR1 and CDR2: SEHNR and FQNEAQ (reference sequence). The length of the CDR3 is 16 residues. Deletions cut 5 bases from V and 9 bases from J, with 23 bases between. The DNA for the CDR3 is TGTGCCAGCAGCAAACAGGGTCTAGGGACTGTTGGCATTCAGTACTTC. This encodes CASSKQGLGTVGIQYF. Full variable domain (outside the CDR3, taken from reference TRBV7-9 and TRBJ2-4): DTGVSQNPRHKITKRGQNVTFRCDPISEHNRLYWYRQTLGQGPEFLTYFQNEAQLEKSRLLSDRFSAERPKGSFSTLEIQRTEQGDSAMYLCASSKQGLGTVGIQYFGAGTRLSVL.

The rearrangement links TRBV28 to TRBJ1-3; D is uncertain. The CDR3 is 12 amino acids. Trimming stripped 5 bases from V and 5 bases from J, with 7 bases between. Germline V CDR1 and CDR2: MDHEN, SYDVKM. As DNA, the CDR3 is TGTGCCAGCAGTACAAAGCGAAACACCATATATTTT. Its translation is CASSTKRNTIYF.

This rearrangement joins TRBV7-9 to TRBJ1-2; perhaps TRBD1 as D (6 bases). The CDR3 consists of 17 residues. The germline V gene has CDR1 SEHNR and CDR2 FQNEAQ (reference sequence). V was pared by 2 bases and J by 0 bases, with 16 bases between. CDR3 in DNA: TGTGCCAGCAGCTTATATAGGGGGGCGAACACTAACTATGGCTACACCTTC. It specifies CASSLYRGANTNYGYTF.

The chain combines TRBV1 with TRBJ2-5. TRBV1 is assigned pseudogene status. This CDR3 spans 17 amino acids. CDR3: CTSSQDRTPRDVETQYF. DNA of the CDR3: TGCACCAGCAGCCAAGATCGGACCCCGCGAGACGTGGAGACCCAGTACTTC.

The V and J genes are TRBV15 and TRBJ2-5, with D possibly called TRBD1 or TRBD2 (5 bases each). Trimming left V 7 bases short and J 5 bases short, with 17 bases between. This CDR3 has 14 residues. Germline CDR1 and CDR2: LNHNV and YYDKDF (reference sequence). CDR3 residues: CATTRGQGEETQYF. The CDR3 nucleotides are TGTGCCACCACTCGCGGGCAGGGAGAGGAGACCCAGTACTTC. The complete variable domain, with remaining parts taken from reference TRBV15 and TRBJ2-5, reads DAMVIQNPRYQVTQFGKPVTLSCSQTLNHNVMYWYQQKSSQAPKLLFHYYDKDFNNEADTPDNFQSRRPNTSFCFLDIRSPGLGDTAMYLCATTRGQGEETQYFGPGTRLLVL.

On this clone: Different DNA sequences within this sample yield the same CDR3. The V gene is TRBV5-6, the J gene TRBJ2-2; D is undetermined. Germline assignment: CDR1 SGHDT and CDR2 YYEEEE. The CDR3 extends over 12 amino acids. The V end was cut by 3 bases, the J end by 3 bases, with 3 bases between. The CDR3 sequence: CASSSYTGELFF. Here the CDR3 DNA reads TGTGCCAGCAGCTCCTACACCGGGGAGCTGTTTTTT.

This sequence joins TRBV28 and TRBJ2-5; weak D call: TRBD1 (5 bases). V was trimmed by 3 bases and J by 5 bases, leaving 13 bases between them. Per germline, CDR1 MDHEN and CDR2 SYDVKM. The CDR3 runs to 14 residues. For the CDR3, the DNA is TGTGCCAGCAGTTTCCACGGACAAGCGGAGACCCAGTACTTC. Translated: CASSFHGQAETQYF.

CDR3 protein: CASSRGETGTSRFEQFF. DNA of the CDR3: TGCGCCAGCAGCCGGGGGGAAACCGGGACTAGCCGCTTTGAGCAGTTCTTC. This chain joins TRBV4-1 and TRBJ2-1; 9 positions agree with TRBD2. J gave up 9 bases and V 4 bases, and 16 bases lay outside the gene matches. Germline-derived CDR1 and CDR2 are MGHRA and YSYEKL. The CDR3 covers 17 residues.

The genes are TRBV5-1 and TRBJ2-1; D may be TRBD1 (5 bases). The CDR3 sequence is 14 residues long. With 3 bases removed from V and 2 bases from J, the gap between germline ends came to 9 bases. The germline V gene has CDR1 SGHRS and CDR2 YFSETQ. CDR3 in DNA: TGCGCCAGCAGCTCAGGGTTCACCTACAATGAGCAGTTCTTC. Protein product: CASSSGFTYNEQFF.

V usage is TRBV27 and J usage is TRBJ1-1, with D unclear. The V end was cut by 4 bases, the J end by 1 base, with 10 bases between. The CDR3 contains 14 residues. The germline V gene has CDR1 MNHEY and CDR2 SMNVEV (reference sequence). The CDR3 spells CASSSGRRNTEAFF. The CDR3 coding sequence is TGTGCCAGCAGTTCCGGACGGAGGAACACTGAAGCTTTCTTT.

This clone was observed once. The chain has TRBV11-3 and TRBJ2-1; 12 bases match TRBD1. Germline lookup yields CDR1 SGHNT and CDR2 YENEEA. J gave up 9 bases and V 4 bases, and 7 bases lay outside the gene matches. The CDR3 has 15 residues. The CDR3, as DNA: TGTGCCAGCAGCTCGGGACAGGGGGCGCGCAGTGAGCAGTTCTTC. Residues: CASSSGQGARSEQFF. Variable domain in full (rest from reference TRBV11-3 and TRBJ2-1): EAGVVQSPRYKIIEKKQPVAFWCNPISGHNTLYWYLQNLGQGPELLIRYENEEAVDDSQLPKDRFSAERLKGVDSTLKIQPAELGDSAVYLCASSSGQGARSEQFFGPGTRLTVL.

The chain uses TRBV28 and TRBJ1-2, with a tentative D call TRBD1 (6 bases). Trimming pared 6 bases from V and 4 bases from J, leaving 18 bases between. CDR1 and CDR2 from the germline V gene are MDHEN and SYDVKM. The CDR3 contains 15 residues. The CDR3 DNA sequence: TGTGCCAGCAGCCACGGGACAAGGAAACCCTATGGCTACACCTTC. It yields the protein CASSHGTRKPYGYTF.

V is TRBV5-6 and J is TRBJ2-4; a weak D match, TRBD2 (5 bases). This CDR3 has 16 amino acids. Germline V gene lookup returns CDR1 SGHDT and CDR2 YYEEEE. V was shortened by 1 base and J by 0 bases, with 11 bases between the two germline ends. CDR3 bases: TGTGCCAGCAGCTTGCGGACTCAACTAGCCAAAAACATTCAGTACTTC. Protein: CASSLRTQLAKNIQYF.

CDR3 residues: CASSLVGVSHEQYF. CDR3 sequence (DNA): TGTGCCAGCAGTTTAGTAGGGGTCAGCCACGAGCAGTACTTC. The chain joins TRBV28 to TRBJ2-7; TRBD1 might be the D (5 bases). Germline CDR1 and CDR2: MDHEN and SYDVKM. The CDR3 runs to 14 residues. The ends were cut back, 2 bases at V and 5 bases at J, with 13 bases in the middle.

The genes are TRBV6-1 and TRBJ1-2, with D perhaps matching TRBD1 (6 bases). There are 14 residues in the CDR3. V shed 4 bases and J shed 7 bases, with 16 bases lying between them. Per the germline V gene, CDR1 is MNHNS and CDR2 is SASEGT. CDR3 amino acids: CASSGQDRYRGYTF. The CDR3 DNA reads as TGTGCCAGCAGTGGACAGGATAGGTACCGTGGCTACACCTTC.

A few counts support this clone. The chain couples TRBV7-9 to TRBJ2-7; D not certain. V was shortened by 8 bases and J by 2 bases, with 10 bases between the two germline ends. CDR3 length: 12 amino acids. Looked up from germline, CDR1 is SEHNR and CDR2 is FQNEAQ (reference sequence). The CDR3 DNA reads as TGTGCCAGCCGACCGGTAACCTACGAGCAGTACTTC. Protein: CASRPVTYEQYF.

The chain combines TRBV7-2 with TRBJ2-3; D unresolved. V lost 4 bases and J 4 bases, leaving 9 bases between the germline ends. The CDR3 runs to 13 residues. Germline-derived CDR1 and CDR2 are SGHTA and FQGNSA. CDR3 sequence (DNA): TGTGCCAGCAGCTACGCTGGGGCAGATACGCAGTATTTT. Translating gives CASSYAGADTQYF.

CDR3 protein: CASSPQWVHGYTF. The CDR3 DNA follows: TGTGCCAGCAGCCCTCAGTGGGTCCATGGCTACACCTTC. The rearrangement links TRBV11-2 to TRBJ1-2; D ambiguous. V dropped 5 bases and J dropped 6 bases, with 13 bases sitting between them. The length of the CDR3 is 13 residues. Germline-derived CDR1 and CDR2 are SGHAT and FQNNGV.

This clone was seen just once. The J gene is TRBJ2-1, the V gene TRBV5-5; 16 positions agree with TRBD2. Germline V gene lookup returns CDR1 SGHKS and CDR2 YYEKEE (reference sequence). The J segment lost 12 bases and the V segment lost 4 bases, leaving 10 bases of the junction unmatched. The CDR3 sequence is 16 residues long. CDR3 protein: CASSVAGLAGGPGQFF. DNA of the CDR3: TGTGCCAGCAGCGTGGCGGGACTAGCGGGAGGGCCGGGGCAGTTCTTC.

Details on this clone: Other nucleotide sequences in the sample specify the same CDR3. The chain has TRBV6-6 and TRBJ1-5; D is ambiguous. Trimming pared 5 bases from V and 0 bases from J, leaving 8 bases between. Germline V lookup: CDR1 MNHNY, CDR2 SVGAGI (reference sequence). The CDR3 contains 14 residues. The CDR3 loop reads CASSRDSSNQPQHF. The CDR3 DNA reads as TGTGCCAGCAGTCGAGACTCTAGCAATCAGCCCCAGCATTTT.

The gene calls are TRBV10-3 and TRBJ1-5; 10 nucleotides agree with TRBD1. Germline V CDR1 and CDR2: ENHRY, SYGVKD. This CDR3 has 20 residues. V was pared by 5 bases and J by 1 base, with 17 bases of the junction left unmatched. The chain's CDR3 is CAISRVRDRGGLGSNQPQHF. For the CDR3, the DNA is TGTGCCATCAGTAGAGTCCGGGACAGGGGAGGGTTGGGGAGCAATCAGCCCCAGCATTTT.